These 15 T cell receptor beta chains share one sample of origin, sequenced in a study of long-term antiretroviral therapy in people with HIV. At survey level, the immunoSEQ assay was run in its v3.0 version. Assay: immunoSEQ multiplex PCR; the TCRdb copy retains only in-frame clones and omits some. The table includes over 7,000 clones, over 75% detected once. The sample was unsorted PBMCs, taken 0.1 years after starting antiretroviral therapy. These receptors all come from a man aged 40-49 years with HIV.

V gene TRBV6-1 combines with J gene TRBJ1-5, with D possibly being TRBD1 (6 bases). The V gene's germline CDR1 is MNHNS and CDR2 SASEGT. This CDR3 spans 14 amino acids. V was clipped by 10 bases and J by 2 bases, with 15 bases between them. CDR3 loop: CATNLGGGNQPQHF. CDR3 in DNA: TGTGCCACAAATCTTGGGGGCGGCAATCAGCCCCAGCATTTT.

The V gene is TRBV4-1, the J gene TRBJ2-7; 7 bases map to TRBD1. There are 16 residues in the CDR3. CDR1 and CDR2 from the germline V gene are MGHRA and YSYEKL. Trimming at V came to 0 bases and at J to 0 bases, leaving 5 bases not matched to a gene. The CDR3 nucleotides read TGCGCCAGCAGCCAAGATACGACAGGGTACTCCTACGAGCAGTACTTC. Translating it yields CASSQDTTGYSYEQYF.

The V and J genes are TRBV5-1 and TRBJ2-5; TRBD2 is a possible D gene (5 bases). The CDR3 sequence is 12 residues long. The V end lost 0 bases, the J end lost 5 bases, and 5 bases lay between the germline ends. CDR1 and CDR2 from the germline V gene are SGHRS and YFSETQ. The CDR3 bases are TGCGCCAGCAGCTTGGGGGAGGAGACCCAGTACTTC. Translated: CASSLGEETQYF.

The chain is built from TRBV7-8 and TRBJ1-1; D not certain. CDR3 length: 14 amino acids. Germline lookup yields CDR1 SGHVS and CDR2 FQNEAQ. Trimming shortened V by 0 bases and J by 4 bases, and 9 bases separated the two germline ends. The CDR3 DNA reads TGTGCCAGCAGCTTAGCGTTATCGACCACTGAAGCTTTCTTT. This sequence encodes CASSLALSTTEAFF.

The CDR3 is CASSLPTGAKGYTF. In nucleotides, the CDR3 is TGCGCCAGCAGTCTCCCCACAGGGGCTAAGGGCTACACCTTC. The chain employs TRBV5-1 and TRBJ1-2; 7 positions match TRBD1. Looked up from germline, CDR1 is SGHRS and CDR2 is YFSETQ. Trimming at V came to 5 bases and at J to 8 bases, leaving 12 bases not matched to a gene. The CDR3 has 14 amino acids.

V is TRBV19 and J is TRBJ2-7; 9 nucleotides align to TRBD2. Germline lookup yields CDR1 LNHDA and CDR2 SQIVND (reference sequence). Trimming took 3 bases from V and 0 from J; bases not matched to a gene: 3. CDR3 size: 15 residues. The chain's CDR3 is CASSMGSGSSYEQYF. The CDR3 bases are TGTGCCAGTAGTATGGGTAGCGGGAGCTCCTACGAGCAGTACTTC.

The chain has TRBV19 and TRBJ2-7, with D perhaps matching TRBD1 (6 bases). The germline V gene encodes CDR1 LNHDA and CDR2 SQIVND (reference sequence). V lost 5 bases, J lost 3 bases, and 17 bases lay in between. The CDR3 has 15 residues. The CDR3 loop reads CASSGAGAFLYEQYF. The CDR3 bases are TGTGCCAGTAGTGGGGCAGGGGCTTTCCTCTACGAGCAGTACTTC. Complete variable domain (other parts from reference TRBV19 and TRBJ2-7): DGGITQSPKYLFRKEGQNVTLSCEQNLNHDAMYWYRQDPGQGLRLIYYSQIVNDFQKGDIAEGYSVSREKKESFPLTVTSAQKNPTAFYLCASSGAGAFLYEQYFGPGTRLTVT.

In DNA, the CDR3 is TGTGCCAGCAGTTTATCGGTGACAGGCTCCTACGAGCAGTACTTC. It is translated as CASSLSVTGSYEQYF. The chain links TRBV27 to TRBJ2-7, with a weak D call TRBD1 (6 bases). CDR1 is MNHEY, CDR2 SMNVEV, per germline (reference sequence). The length of the CDR3 is 15 residues. Trimming left V 0 bases short and J 0 bases short, with 9 bases between.

This clone has a handful of counts. CDR3 residues: CASSLRGDTGELFF. The DNA for the CDR3 is TGTGCCAGCAGCTTAAGAGGAGACACCGGGGAGCTGTTTTTT. The V gene is TRBV7-6, the J gene TRBJ2-2; D gene uncertain. The germline CDR1 and CDR2 sequences are SGHVS and FNYEAQ. The CDR3 length is 14 residues. V lost 2 bases and J lost 3, with 7 bases in between. Looking up the rest from reference TRBV7-6 and TRBJ2-2 gives the full variable domain: GAGVSQSPRYKVTKRGQDVALRCDPISGHVSLYWYRQALGQGPEFLTYFNYEAQQDKSGLPNDRFSAERPEGSISTLTIQRTEQRDSAMYRCASSLRGDTGELFFGEGSRLTVL.

The genes are TRBV27 and TRBJ2-1, with D possibly being TRBD1 or TRBD2 (5 bases each). CDR1 and CDR2 from the germline V gene are MNHEY and SMNVEV (reference sequence). CDR3 length: 14 amino acids. The germline V and J ends were trimmed by 4 bases and 7 bases, with 14 bases remaining between them. CDR3 coding DNA: TGTGCCAGCAGTTCCCAAGACAGAGGGAATGAGCAGTTCTTC. It encodes CASSSQDRGNEQFF.

V and J are TRBV6-5 and TRBJ1-2; 10 positions match TRBD1. Trimming removed 3 bases from V and 4 bases from J; junction bases left unmatched: 5. Germline V lookup: CDR1 MNHEY, CDR2 SVGAGI. The CDR3 extends over 15 amino acids. CDR3 sequence reads: CASSYGQGVLYGYTF. The CDR3 DNA is TGTGCCAGCAGTTATGGACAGGGGGTCCTCTATGGCTACACCTTC.

This chain links TRBV30 with TRBJ2-2, with 9 bases aligning to TRBD1. The CDR3 extends over 12 amino acids. Trimming cost V 6 bases and J 5 bases; bases outside gene matches: 1. Germline V gives CDR1 GTSNPN, CDR2 SVGIG (reference sequence). The CDR3 DNA follows: TGTGCCTGTGGACAGGGGACCGGGGAGCTGTTTTTT. It codes for CACGQGTGELFF.

This chain joins TRBV6-5 and TRBJ2-7, with D perhaps TRBD1 (5 bases). Germline assignment: CDR1 MNHEY and CDR2 SVGAGI. Trimming shortened V by 0 bases and J by 2 bases, and 14 bases separated the two germline ends. The CDR3 is 16 residues long. CDR3 amino acids: CASSYSPRTFTYEQYF. DNA for the CDR3: TGTGCCAGCAGTTACTCTCCAAGGACATTTACCTACGAGCAGTACTTC.

The V call is TRBV6-5, the J call TRBJ2-7; D is ambiguous. Trimming stripped 4 bases from V and 0 bases from J, with 7 bases between. CDR3 length: 13 amino acids. Germline CDR1 and CDR2: MNHEY and SVGAGI. CDR3 sequence reads: CASSFGSSYEQYF. The CDR3 bases are TGTGCCAGCAGTTTCGGTAGCTCCTACGAGCAGTACTTC.

The gene calls are TRBV5-1 and TRBJ1-5; D is perhaps TRBD1 (5 bases). There are 15 residues in the CDR3. Germline lookup yields CDR1 SGHRS and CDR2 YFSETQ. The germline V and J ends were trimmed by 1 base and 3 bases, with 11 bases remaining between them. The CDR3 protein is CASSLFGGDNQPQHF. In DNA form, the CDR3 reads TGCGCCAGCAGCTTGTTCGGGGGAGACAATCAGCCCCAGCATTTT.